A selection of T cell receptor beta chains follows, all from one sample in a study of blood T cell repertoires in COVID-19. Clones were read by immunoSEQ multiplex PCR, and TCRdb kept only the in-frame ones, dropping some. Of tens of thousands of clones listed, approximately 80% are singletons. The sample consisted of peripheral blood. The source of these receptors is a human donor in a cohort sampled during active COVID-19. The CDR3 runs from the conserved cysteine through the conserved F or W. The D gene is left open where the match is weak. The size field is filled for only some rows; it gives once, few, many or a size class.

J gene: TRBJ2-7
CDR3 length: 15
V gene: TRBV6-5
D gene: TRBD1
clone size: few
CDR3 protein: CASVRTGEFSYEQYF
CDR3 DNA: TGTGCCAGCGTAAGGACAGGGGAGTTCTCCTACGAGCAGTACTTC

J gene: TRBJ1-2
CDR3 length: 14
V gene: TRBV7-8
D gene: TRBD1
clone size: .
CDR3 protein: CASSGRDRDYGYTF
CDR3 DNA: TGTGCCAGCAGCGGCCGGGACAGGGACTATGGCTACACCTTC

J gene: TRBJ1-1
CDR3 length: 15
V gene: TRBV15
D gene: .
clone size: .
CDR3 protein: CATTGGEGVNTEAFF
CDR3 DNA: TGTGCCACCACCGGGGGGGAGGGCGTGAACACTGAAGCTTTCTTT

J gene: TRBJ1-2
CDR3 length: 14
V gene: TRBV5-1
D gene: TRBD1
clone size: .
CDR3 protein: CASSPDRGNYGYTF
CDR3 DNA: TGCGCCAGCAGTCCTGACAGGGGTAACTATGGCTACACCTTC

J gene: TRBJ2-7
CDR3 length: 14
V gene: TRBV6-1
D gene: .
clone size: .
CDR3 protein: CASSEERLGGEQYF
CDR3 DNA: TGTGCCAGCAGTGAAGAGCGGCTAGGGGGCGAGCAGTACTTC

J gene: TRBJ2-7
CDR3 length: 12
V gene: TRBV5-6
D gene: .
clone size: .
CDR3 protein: CASSLTVREQYF
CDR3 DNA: TGTGCCAGCAGCTTGACGGTGCGTGAGCAGTACTTC

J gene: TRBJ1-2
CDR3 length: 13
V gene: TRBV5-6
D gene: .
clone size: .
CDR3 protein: CASSLAGVGGYTF
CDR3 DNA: TGTGCCAGCAGCTTGGCAGGGGTGGGCGGCTACACCTTC

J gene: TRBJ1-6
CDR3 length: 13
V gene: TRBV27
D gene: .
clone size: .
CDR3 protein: CASRFRANSPLHF
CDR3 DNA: TGTGCCAGCAGATTCAGGGCGAATTCACCCCTCCACTTT

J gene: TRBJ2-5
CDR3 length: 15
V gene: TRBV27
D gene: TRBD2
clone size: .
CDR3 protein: CASSSYSGRSETQYF
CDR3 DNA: TGTGCCAGCAGTTCCTATAGCGGGAGGTCGGAGACCCAGTACTTC

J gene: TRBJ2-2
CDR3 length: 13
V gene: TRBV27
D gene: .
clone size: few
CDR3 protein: CASKAGFAGELFF
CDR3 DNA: TGTGCCAGCAAGGCAGGGTTCGCCGGGGAGCTGTTTTTT

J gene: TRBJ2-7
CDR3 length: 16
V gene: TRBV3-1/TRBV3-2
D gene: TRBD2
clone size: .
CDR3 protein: CASSRATGRAAYEQYF
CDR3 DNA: TGTGCCAGCAGCCGCGCCACCGGGAGGGCGGCCTACGAGCAGTACTTC

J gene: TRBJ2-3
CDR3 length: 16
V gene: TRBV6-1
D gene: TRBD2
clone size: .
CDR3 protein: CASSETGTIRTDTQYF
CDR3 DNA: TGTGCCAGCAGTGAAACCGGGACTATCCGCACAGATACGCAGTATTTT

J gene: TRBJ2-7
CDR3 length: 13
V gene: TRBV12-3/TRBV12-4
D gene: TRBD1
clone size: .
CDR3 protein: CASTRTGSYEQYF
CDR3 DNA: TGTGCCAGCACCCGGACAGGGTCCTACGAGCAGTACTTC

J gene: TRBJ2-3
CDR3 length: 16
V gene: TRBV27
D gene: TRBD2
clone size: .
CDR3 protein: CASSFSGSFGTDTQYF
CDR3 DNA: TGTGCCAGCAGTTTTAGCGGGAGTTTTGGCACAGATACGCAGTATTTT

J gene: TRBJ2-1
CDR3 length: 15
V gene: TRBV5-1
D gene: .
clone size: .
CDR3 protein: CASSLYAQATNEQFF
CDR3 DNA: TGCGCCAGCAGCTTATATGCTCAGGCTACCAATGAGCAGTTCTTC

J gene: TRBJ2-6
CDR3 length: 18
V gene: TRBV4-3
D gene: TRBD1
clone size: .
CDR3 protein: CASRRTGTGGSGANVLTF
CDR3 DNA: TGCGCCAGCAGGCGTACCGGGACAGGAGGCTCTGGGGCCAACGTCCTGACTTTC

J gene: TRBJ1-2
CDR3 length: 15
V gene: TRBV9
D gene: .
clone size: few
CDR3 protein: CASSKEGTLNYGYTF
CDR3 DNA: TGTGCCAGCAGCAAAGAGGGCACCCTTAACTATGGCTACACCTTC

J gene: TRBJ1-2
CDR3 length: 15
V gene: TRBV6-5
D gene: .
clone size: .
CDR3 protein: CASSYQGPGPYGYTF
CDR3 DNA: TGTGCCAGCAGTTACCAGGGTCCGGGCCCCTATGGCTACACCTTC

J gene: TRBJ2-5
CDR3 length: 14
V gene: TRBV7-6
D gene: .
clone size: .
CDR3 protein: CASSFLVGQETQYF
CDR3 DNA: TGTGCCAGCAGCTTTCTAGTGGGCCAAGAGACCCAGTACTTC

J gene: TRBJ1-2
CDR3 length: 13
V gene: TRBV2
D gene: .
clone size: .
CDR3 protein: CASSEQVYYGYTF
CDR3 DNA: TGTGCCAGCAGTGAACAGGTATACTATGGCTACACCTTC

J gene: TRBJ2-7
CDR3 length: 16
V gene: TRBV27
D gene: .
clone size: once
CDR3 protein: CASSPWRVQGSYEQYF
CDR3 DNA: TGTGCCAGCAGCCCATGGAGGGTACAGGGGTCGTACGAGCAGTACTTC

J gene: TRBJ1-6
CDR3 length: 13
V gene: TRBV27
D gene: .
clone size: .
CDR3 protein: CASSAPGNSPLHF
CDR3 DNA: TGTGCCAGCAGTGCGCCGGGTAATTCACCCCTCCACTTT

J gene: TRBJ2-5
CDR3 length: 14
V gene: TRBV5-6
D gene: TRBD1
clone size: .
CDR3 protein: CASSDTGGEQTQYF
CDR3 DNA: TGTGCCAGCAGCGACACAGGGGGCGAACAGACCCAGTACTTC

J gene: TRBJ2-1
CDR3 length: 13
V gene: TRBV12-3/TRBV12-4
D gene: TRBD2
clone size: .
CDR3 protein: CASSKTSNNEQFF
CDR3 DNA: TGTGCCAGCAGTAAGACTAGCAATAATGAGCAGTTCTTC

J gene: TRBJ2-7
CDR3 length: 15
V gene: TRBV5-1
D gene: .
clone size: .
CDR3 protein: CASSLGAAGSYEQYF
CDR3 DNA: TGCGCCAGCAGCTTGGGAGCGGCGGGGTCCTACGAGCAGTACTTC

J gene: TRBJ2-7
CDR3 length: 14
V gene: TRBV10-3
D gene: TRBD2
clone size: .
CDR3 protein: CAIKRTSGGYEQYF
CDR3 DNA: TGTGCCATAAAACGGACTAGCGGAGGGTACGAGCAGTACTTC